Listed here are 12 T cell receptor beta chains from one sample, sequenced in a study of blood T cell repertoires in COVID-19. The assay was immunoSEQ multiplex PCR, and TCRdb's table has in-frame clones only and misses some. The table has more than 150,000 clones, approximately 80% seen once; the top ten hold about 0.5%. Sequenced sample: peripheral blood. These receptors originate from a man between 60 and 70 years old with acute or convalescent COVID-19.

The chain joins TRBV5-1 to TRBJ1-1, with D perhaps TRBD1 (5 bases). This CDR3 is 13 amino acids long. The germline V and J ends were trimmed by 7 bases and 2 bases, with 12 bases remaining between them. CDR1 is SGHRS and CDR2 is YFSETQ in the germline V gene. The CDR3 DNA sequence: TGCGCCAGCCGCTATAGGGGAAACACTGAAGCTTTCTTT. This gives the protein CASRYRGNTEAFF.

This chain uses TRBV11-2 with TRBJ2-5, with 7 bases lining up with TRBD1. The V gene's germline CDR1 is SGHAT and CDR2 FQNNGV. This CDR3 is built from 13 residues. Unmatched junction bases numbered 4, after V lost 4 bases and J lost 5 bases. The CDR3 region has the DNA TGTGCCAGCAGCTGGGACAGCCGGGAGACCCAGTACTTC. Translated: CASSWDSRETQYF.

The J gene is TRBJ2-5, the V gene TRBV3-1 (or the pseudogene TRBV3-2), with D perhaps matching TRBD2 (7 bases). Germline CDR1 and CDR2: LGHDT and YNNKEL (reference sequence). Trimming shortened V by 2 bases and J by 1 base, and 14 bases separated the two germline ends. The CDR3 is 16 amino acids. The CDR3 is CASSQPFRGAQETQYF. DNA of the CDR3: TGTGCCAGCAGCCAACCCTTTCGGGGGGCCCAAGAGACCCAGTACTTC.

The CDR3 sequence is CASSVAAGGPEEQYF. The CDR3 nucleotides are TGTGCCAGCAGCGTAGCGGCGGGGGGGCCAGAGGAGCAGTACTTC. The rearrangement joins TRBV9 to TRBJ2-7; 9 bases are shared with TRBD2. CDR1 and CDR2 from the germline V gene are SGDLS and YYNGEE. This CDR3 comprises 15 residues. Losses at the gene ends were 0 bases for V and 7 bases for J; bases not matched to a gene: 8.

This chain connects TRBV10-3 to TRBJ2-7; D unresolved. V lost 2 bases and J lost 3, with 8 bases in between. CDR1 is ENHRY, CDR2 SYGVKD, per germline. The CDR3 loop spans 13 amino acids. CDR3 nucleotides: TGTGCCATCAGTGAGCGTCAGAACTACGAGCAGTACTTC. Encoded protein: CAISERQNYEQYF.

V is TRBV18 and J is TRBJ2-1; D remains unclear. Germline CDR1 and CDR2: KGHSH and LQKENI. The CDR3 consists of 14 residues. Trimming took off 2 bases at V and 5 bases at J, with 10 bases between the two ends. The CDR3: CASSPKTRNNEQFF. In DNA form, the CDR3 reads TGTGCCAGCTCACCAAAAACACGTAACAATGAGCAGTTCTTC.

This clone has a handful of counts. The CDR3 region has the DNA TGTGCCAGCAGCTTCCGAGGAACTAATGAAAAACTGTTTTTT. This sequence encodes CASSFRGTNEKLFF. The chain employs TRBV11-2 and TRBJ1-4; D call uncertain. Per the germline V gene, CDR1 is SGHAT and CDR2 is FQNNGV. The CDR3 is made up of 14 amino acids. Trimming took 3 bases from V and 1 from J, leaving 6 bases between them.

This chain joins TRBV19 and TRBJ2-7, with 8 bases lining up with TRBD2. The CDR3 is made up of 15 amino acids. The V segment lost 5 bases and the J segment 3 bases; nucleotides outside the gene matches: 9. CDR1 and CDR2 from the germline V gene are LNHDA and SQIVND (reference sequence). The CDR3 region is CASSPQSAGGYEQYF. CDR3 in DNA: TGTGCCAGTAGTCCCCAGAGTGCGGGGGGCTACGAGCAGTACTTC.

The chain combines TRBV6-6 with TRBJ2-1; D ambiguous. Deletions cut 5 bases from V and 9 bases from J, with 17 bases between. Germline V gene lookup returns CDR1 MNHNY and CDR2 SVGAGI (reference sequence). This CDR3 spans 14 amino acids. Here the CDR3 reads CASSPRNDLIEQFF. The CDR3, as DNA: TGTGCCAGCAGTCCTAGAAACGACTTGATTGAGCAGTTCTTC.

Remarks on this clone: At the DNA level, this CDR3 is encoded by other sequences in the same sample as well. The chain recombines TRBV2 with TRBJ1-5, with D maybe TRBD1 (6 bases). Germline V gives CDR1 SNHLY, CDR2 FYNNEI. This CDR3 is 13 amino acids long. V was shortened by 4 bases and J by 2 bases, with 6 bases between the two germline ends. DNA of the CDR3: TGTGCCAGCAGTGGACAGGGCAATCAGCCCCAGCATTTT. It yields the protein CASSGQGNQPQHF.

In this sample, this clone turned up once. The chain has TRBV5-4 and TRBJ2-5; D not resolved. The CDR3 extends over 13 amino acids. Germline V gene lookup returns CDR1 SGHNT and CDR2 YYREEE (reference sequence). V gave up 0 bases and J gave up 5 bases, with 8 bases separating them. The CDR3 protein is CASSLGSRETQYF. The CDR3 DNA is TGTGCCAGCAGCTTGGGTTCTCGGGAGACCCAGTACTTC.

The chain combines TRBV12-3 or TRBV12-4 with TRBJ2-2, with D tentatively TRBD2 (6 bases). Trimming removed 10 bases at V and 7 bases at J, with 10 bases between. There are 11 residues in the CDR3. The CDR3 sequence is CATAGIGELFF. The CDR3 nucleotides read TGTGCCACAGCGGGCATCGGGGAGCTGTTTTTT.